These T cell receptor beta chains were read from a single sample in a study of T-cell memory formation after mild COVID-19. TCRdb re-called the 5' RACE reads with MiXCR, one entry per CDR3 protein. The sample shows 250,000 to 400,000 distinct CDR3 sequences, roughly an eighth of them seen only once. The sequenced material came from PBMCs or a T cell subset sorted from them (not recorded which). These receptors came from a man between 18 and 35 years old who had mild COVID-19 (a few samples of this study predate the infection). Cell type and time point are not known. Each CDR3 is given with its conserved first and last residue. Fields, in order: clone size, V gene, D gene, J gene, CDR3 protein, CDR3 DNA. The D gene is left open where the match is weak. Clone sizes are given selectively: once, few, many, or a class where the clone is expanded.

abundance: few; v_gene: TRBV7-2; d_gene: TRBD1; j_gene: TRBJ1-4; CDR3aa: CASSLVQGPEKLFF; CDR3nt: TGTGCCAGCAGCTTAGTACAGGGGCCTGAAAAACTGTTTTTT
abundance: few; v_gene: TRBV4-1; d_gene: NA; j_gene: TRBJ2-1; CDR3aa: CASSQGSGRADNEQFF; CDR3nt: TGCGCCAGCAGCCAGGGTAGCGGTCGTGCCGACAATGAGCAGTTCTTC
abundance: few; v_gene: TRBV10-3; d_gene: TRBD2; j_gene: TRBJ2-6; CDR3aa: CAISDSGLGANVLTF; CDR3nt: TGTGCCATCAGTGATAGCGGGCTTGGGGCCAACGTCCTGACTTTC
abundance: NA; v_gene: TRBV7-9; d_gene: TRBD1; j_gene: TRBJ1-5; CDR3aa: CASSPGQGLDNQPQHF; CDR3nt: TGTGCCAGCAGCCCCGGACAGGGCCTGGACAATCAGCCCCAGCATTTT
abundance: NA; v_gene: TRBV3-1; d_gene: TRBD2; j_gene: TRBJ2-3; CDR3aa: CASSASGARADTQYF; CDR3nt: TGTGCCAGCAGCGCTAGCGGGGCGAGGGCAGATACGCAGTATTTT
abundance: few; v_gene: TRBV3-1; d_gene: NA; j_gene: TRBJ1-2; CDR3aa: CASSQDRLESHYGYTF; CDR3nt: TGTGCCAGCAGCCAAGATCGCCTGGAGAGTCACTATGGCTACACCTTC
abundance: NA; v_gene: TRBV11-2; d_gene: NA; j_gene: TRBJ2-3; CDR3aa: CASSFRGRLGDTQYF; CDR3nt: TGTGCCAGCAGCTTCCGTGGGAGGCTTGGGGATACGCAGTATTTT
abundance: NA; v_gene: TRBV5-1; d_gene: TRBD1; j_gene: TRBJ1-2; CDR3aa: CASSLGDRGGGGYTF; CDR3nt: TGCGCCAGCAGCTTGGGAGACAGGGGCGGCGGTGGCTACACCTTC
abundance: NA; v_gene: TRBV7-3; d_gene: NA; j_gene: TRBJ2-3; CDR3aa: CASSLGGTGGDTQYF; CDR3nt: TGTGCCAGCAGCTTAGGCGGGACTGGGGGTGATACGCAGTATTTT
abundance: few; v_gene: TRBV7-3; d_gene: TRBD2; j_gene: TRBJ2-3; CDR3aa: CASSLLAGGRGTQYF; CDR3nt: TGTGCCAGCAGCTTACTAGCGGGGGGCCGGGGTACGCAGTATTTT
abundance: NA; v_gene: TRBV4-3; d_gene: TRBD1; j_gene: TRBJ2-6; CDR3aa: CASSHGTGVGANVLTF; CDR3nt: TGCGCCAGCAGCCACGGGACAGGGGTCGGGGCCAACGTCCTGACTTTC
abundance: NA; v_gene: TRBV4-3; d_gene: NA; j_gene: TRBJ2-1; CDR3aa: CASSQDKWGPGDNEQFF; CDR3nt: TGCGCCAGCAGCCAAGATAAGTGGGGACCCGGGGACAATGAGCAGTTCTTC
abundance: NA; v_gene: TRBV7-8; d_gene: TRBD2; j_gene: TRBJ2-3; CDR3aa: CASSLVRRLATLDTQYF; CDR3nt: TGTGCCAGCAGCTTAGTACGGCGACTAGCTACGTTGGATACGCAGTATTTT
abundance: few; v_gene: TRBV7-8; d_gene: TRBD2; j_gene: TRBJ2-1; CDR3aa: CASSFAREAGSEQFF; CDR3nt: TGTGCCAGCAGCTTCGCCAGGGAAGCGGGAAGTGAGCAGTTCTTC
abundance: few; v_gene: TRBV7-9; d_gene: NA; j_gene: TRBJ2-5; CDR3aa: CASSQIPGDQETQYF; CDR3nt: TGTGCCAGCAGTCAAATCCCGGGGGACCAAGAGACCCAGTACTTC
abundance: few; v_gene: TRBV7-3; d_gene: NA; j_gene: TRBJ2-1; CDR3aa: CASSLVVGSSEQFF; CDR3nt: TGTGCCAGCAGCTTAGTGGTAGGGTCGAGTGAGCAGTTCTTC
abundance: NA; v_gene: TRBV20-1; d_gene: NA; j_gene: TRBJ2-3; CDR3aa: CSARQRITDTQYF; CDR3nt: TGCAGTGCTAGACAGCGGATCACAGATACGCAGTATTTT
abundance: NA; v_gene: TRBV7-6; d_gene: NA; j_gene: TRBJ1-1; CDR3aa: CASGGARYTEAFF; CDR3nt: TGTGCCAGCGGTGGGGCCCGGTACACTGAAGCTTTCTTT
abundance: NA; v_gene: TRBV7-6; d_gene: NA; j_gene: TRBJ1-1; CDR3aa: CASSLKDDTEAFF; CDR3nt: TGTGCCAGCAGCTTAAAGGACGACACTGAAGCTTTCTTT
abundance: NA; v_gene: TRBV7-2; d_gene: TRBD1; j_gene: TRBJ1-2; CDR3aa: CASSSWDSGWGYTF; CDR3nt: TGTGCCAGCAGTTCCTGGGACAGTGGCTGGGGCTACACCTTC